This TCR beta chain was sequenced in a study of siplizumab effects on memory and regulatory T cells. Study results and limitations: Memory cells seemed less diverse than naive T cells, which also seemed major contributors to the alloresponse. Assignment of a naive or memory phenotype failed for roughly 75-97% of the proliferating CD4+ or CD8+ clones. Tracing alloreactive clones into unstimulated subsets worked for only a minor fraction of them.

Concerning this clone: The antigen is not known.

V gave up 6 bases and J gave up 14 bases, with 15 bases separating them. Germline values: CDR1 SNHLY, CDR2 FYNNEI. The CDR3 runs to 11 residues. Assays covered 100,000 or so TCR templates per sample. Data came from immunoSEQ multiplex PCR; TCRdb stores just in-frame clones and leaves some out. The sample has about 120,000 clones; approximately 94% are singletons. The chain uses TRBV2 and TRBJ2-3; the D call may be TRBD1 or TRBD2 (5 bases each). The sequenced material came from non-Treg CD4+ T cells sorted from blood. The sequence was obtained from a human donor in good health. The CDR3 nucleotides read TGTGCCAGCAGGGGGACCGAGAAAGGGTATTTT. Protein product: CASRGTEKGYF.